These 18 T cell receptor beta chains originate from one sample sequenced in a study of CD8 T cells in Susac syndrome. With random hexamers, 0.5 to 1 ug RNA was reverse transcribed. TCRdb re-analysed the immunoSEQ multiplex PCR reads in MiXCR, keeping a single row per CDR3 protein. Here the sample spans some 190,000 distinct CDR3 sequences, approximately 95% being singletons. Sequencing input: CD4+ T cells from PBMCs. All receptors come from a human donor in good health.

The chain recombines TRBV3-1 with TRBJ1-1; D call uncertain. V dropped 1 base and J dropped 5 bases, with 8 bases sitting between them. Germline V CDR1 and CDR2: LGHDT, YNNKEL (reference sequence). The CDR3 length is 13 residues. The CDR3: CASSQVSGTEAFF. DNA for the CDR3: TGTGCCAGCAGCCAAGTATCCGGGACTGAAGCTTTCTTT.

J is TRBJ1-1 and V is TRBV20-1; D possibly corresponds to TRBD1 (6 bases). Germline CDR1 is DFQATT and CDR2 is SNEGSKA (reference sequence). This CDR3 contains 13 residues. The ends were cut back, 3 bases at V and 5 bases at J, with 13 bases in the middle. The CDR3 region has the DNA TGCAGTGCTAGGCCCCCGAGGGGGACTGAAGCTTTCTTT. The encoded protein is CSARPPRGTEAFF.

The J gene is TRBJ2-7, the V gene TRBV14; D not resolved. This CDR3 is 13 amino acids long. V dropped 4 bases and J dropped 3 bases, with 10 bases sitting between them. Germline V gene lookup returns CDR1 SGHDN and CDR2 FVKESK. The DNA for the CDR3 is TGTGCCAGCAGCCGCGGCGGTTTCTACGAGCAGTACGTC. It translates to CASSRGGFYEQYV.

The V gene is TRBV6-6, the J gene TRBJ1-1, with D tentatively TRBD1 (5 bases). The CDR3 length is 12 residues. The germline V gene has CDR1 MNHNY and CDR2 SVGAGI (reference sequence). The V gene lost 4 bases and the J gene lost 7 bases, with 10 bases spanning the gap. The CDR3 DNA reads TGTGCCAGCAGTTCCCGGGGCCGTGAAGCTTTCTTT. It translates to CASSSRGREAFF.

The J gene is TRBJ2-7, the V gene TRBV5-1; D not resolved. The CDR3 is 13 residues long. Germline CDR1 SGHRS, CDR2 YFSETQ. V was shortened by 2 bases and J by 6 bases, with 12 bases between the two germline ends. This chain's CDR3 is CASSFVTLSEQYF. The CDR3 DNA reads TGCGCCAGCAGCTTCGTGACTTTGTCCGAGCAGTACTTC.

CDR3 DNA: TGTGCCAGCAGCGTAGGACAGGGGGAAGGGGAGCAGTACGTC. The encoded protein is CASSVGQGEGEQYV. The rearrangement links TRBV9 to TRBJ2-7; 9 bases align to TRBD1. The V and J ends lost 0 bases and 7 bases, in that order; junction bases with no gene match: 5. The CDR3 is 14 amino acids. From germline, CDR1 is SGDLS and CDR2 YYNGEE.

The CDR3 spells CASTLAGTGRNEQYV. The CDR3 DNA reads as TGTGCCAGCACCCTCGCCGGGACAGGGAGGAACGAGCAGTACGTC. The V call is TRBV2, the J call TRBJ2-7; 9 bases fit TRBD1. With 7 bases clipped from V and 5 bases from J, the junction kept 12 bases outside the gene matches. Germline V gives CDR1 SNHLY, CDR2 FYNNEI. The CDR3 totals 15 residues.

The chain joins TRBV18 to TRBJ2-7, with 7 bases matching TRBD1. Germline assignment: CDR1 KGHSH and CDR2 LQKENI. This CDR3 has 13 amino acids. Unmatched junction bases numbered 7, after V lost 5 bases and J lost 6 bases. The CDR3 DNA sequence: TGTGCCAGCTCAACCGGGACAGAAGGCGAGCAGTACTTC. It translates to CASSTGTEGEQYF.

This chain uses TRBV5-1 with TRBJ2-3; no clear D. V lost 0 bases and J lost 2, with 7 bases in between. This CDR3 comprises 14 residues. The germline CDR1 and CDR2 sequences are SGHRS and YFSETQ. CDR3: CASSLVGYTDTQYF. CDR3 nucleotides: TGCGCCAGCAGCTTGGTGGGCTACACAGATACGCAGTATTTT.

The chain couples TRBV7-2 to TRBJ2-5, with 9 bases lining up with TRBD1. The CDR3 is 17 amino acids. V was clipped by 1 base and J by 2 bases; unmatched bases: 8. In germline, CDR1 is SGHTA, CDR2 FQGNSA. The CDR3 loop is CASSLDGTGLGQETQYF. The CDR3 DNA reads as TGTGCCAGCAGCTTAGACGGGACAGGGTTGGGGCAAGAGACCCAGTACTTC. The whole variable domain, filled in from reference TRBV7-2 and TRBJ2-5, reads GAGVSQSPSNKVTEKGKDVELRCDPISGHTALYWYRQSLGQGLEFLIYFQGNSAPDKSGLPSDRFSAERTGGSVSTLTIQRTQQEDSAVYLCASSLDGTGLGQETQYFGPGTRLLVL.

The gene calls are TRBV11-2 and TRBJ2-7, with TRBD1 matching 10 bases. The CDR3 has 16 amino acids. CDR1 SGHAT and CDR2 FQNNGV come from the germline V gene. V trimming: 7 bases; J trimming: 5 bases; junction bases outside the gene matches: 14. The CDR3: CASILYGTGVINEQYF. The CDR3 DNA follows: TGTGCCAGCATCCTCTACGGGACAGGGGTGATCAACGAGCAGTACTTC.

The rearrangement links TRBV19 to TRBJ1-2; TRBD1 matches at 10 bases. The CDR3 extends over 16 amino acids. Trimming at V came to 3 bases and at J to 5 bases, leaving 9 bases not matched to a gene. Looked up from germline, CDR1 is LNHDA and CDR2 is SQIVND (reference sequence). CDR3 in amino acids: CASSMGQGSPTYGYTF. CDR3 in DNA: TGTGCCAGTAGTATGGGACAGGGGTCCCCTACGTATGGCTACACCTTC.

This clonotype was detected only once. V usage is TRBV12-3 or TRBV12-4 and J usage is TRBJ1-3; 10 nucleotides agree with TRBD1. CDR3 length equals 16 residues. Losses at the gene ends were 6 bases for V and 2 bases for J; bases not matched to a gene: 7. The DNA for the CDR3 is TGTGCCAGCAGAGACCGGGACAGGGGCGCTGGAAACACCATATATTTT. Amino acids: CASRDRDRGAGNTIYF.

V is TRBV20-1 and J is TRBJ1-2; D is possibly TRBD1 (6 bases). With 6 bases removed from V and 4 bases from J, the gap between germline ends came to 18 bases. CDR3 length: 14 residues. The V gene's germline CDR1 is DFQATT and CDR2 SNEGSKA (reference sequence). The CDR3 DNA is TGCAGTGCCCCATGGGGGGGCATTGGCTATGGCTACACCTTC. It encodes CSAPWGGIGYGYTF.

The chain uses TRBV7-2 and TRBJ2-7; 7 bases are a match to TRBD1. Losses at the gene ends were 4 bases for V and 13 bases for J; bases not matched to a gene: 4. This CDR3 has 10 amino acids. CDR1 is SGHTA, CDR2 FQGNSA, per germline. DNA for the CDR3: TGTGCCAGCAGCTCCGGGACAGTTTACTTC. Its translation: CASSSGTVYF.

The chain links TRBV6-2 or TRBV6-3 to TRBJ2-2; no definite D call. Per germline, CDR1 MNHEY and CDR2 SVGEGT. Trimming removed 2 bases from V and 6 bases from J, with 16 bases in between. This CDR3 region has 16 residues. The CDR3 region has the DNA TGTGCCAGCAGTTACGAGGAGAGAGCTGGATCCGGGGAGCTGTTTTTT. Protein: CASSYEERAGSGELFF.

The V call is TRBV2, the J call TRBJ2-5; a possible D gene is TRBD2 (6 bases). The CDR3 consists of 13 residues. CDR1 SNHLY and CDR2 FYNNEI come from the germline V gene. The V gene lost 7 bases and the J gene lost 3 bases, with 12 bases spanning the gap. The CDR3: CASMAGIKETQYF. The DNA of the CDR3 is TGTGCCAGCATGGCGGGGATAAAAGAGACCCAGTACTTC.

The CDR3, as DNA: TGTGCCAGCAGCTTAACCAGCGGGGTAAGCGAGCAGTACTTC. Residues: CASSLTSGVSEQYF. The chain has TRBV7-3 and TRBJ2-7, with 7 positions matching TRBD2. Germline CDR1 SGHTA, CDR2 FQGTGA. Trimming took 0 bases from V and 6 from J; bases not matched to a gene: 5. CDR3 length: 14 residues.